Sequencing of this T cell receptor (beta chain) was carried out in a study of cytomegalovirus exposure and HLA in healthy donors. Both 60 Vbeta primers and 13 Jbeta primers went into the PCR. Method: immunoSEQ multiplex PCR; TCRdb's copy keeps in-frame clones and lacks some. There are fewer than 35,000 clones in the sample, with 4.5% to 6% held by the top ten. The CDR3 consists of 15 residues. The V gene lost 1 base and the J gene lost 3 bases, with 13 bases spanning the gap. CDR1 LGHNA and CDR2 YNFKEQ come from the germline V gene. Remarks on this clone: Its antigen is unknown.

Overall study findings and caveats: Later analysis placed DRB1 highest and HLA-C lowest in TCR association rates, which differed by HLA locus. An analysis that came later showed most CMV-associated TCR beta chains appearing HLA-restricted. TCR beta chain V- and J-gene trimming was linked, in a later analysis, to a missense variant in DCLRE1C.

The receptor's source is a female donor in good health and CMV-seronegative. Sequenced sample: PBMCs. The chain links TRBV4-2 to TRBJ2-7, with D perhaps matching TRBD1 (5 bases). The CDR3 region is CASSQGQDSNYEQYF. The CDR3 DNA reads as TGTGCCAGCAGCCAAGGCCAAGACAGTAACTACGAGCAGTACTTC.